The clone carrying this TCR beta chain was detected only a few times. Its target is unknown. TCRdb called the reads again in MiXCR, with one record for every CDR3 protein. The table lists about 530,000 distinct CDR3 sequences, more than 20% of them singletons. This specimen belongs to a study of T cell repertoires in cytomegalovirus infection. About the study: Indicated by public TCR beta signatures were CMV infection and matching HLA type.

CDR3 size: 16 residues. The V end lost 4 bases, the J end lost 0 bases, and 10 bases lay between the germline ends. Findings and limits, study-wide: Ex vivo responses were dominated by HLA-C-restricted CMV-specific TCR beta clonotypes.

V and J are TRBV12-3 or TRBV12-4 and TRBJ2-6, with D possibly called TRBD1 or TRBD2 (6 bases each). The TCR was taken from a human donor in good health (CMV status not recorded). Some clones in this sample may be carry-over from other donors' samples. Sequencing was done on a sample of PBMCs. The CDR3 DNA is TGTGCCAGCAGTTACGGGGGCCCCTCTGGGGCCAACGTCCTGACTTTC. Translating gives CASSYGGPSGANVLTF.